This TCR beta chain stems from a study of blood T cell repertoires in COVID-19. Study overall: From the United States, Italy and Spain came samples of acute and convalescent COVID-19. In each case, the material was cDNA or gDNA derived from T cells, B-cell-depleted T cells, or PBMCs.

In this sample, this clone turned up a few times. Trimming shortened V by 4 bases and J by 12 bases, and 17 bases separated the two germline ends. This CDR3 contains 12 residues. The germline V gene encodes CDR1 SGHNT and CDR2 YYREEE (reference sequence). Original methodology: Estimation of nucleated cell counts relied on the amplification of reference gene primers. The repertoire was sequenced with immunoSEQ multiplex PCR; TCRdb's copy has only in-frame clones and lacks some. V, J and clone size are those of that table, while D and trimming were read from the DNA. The sample comprises over 200,000 clones, more than 70% of which are singletons, and 0.95% to 1% rests with the top ten.

The chain carries TRBV5-4 and TRBJ2-7; D is perhaps TRBD1 (6 bases). The sequence derives from a woman aged 40 to 49 who had recovered from COVID-19. Material: peripheral blood. CDR3 coding DNA: TGTGCCAGCAGCGCCAGGGGCGTGGAGTGGTACTTC. Translating it yields CASSARGVEWYF.